These 20 T cell receptor beta chains share one sample of origin, sequenced in a study of blood T cell repertoires in COVID-19 (dated by TCRdb to the early 2020s). Receptors were amplified or captured by the immunoSEQ multiplex PCR assay. TCRdb re-hosts the immuneACCESS table, in-frame sequences only. Its copies lack some clones; in the studies checked, an unresolved V gene accounts for under half of them, and the cause for the rest is not known. For this sample there are around 29,000 clones; roughly nine tenths appear just once. The ten top clones hold about a tenth of the sample. Sequenced: peripheral blood. These TCRs come from a man aged 55 to 70 with acute or convalescent COVID-19.

This clone was seen a single time. V gene TRBV20-1 combines with J gene TRBJ2-4; D possibly corresponds to TRBD1 (5 bases). The CDR3 has 11 residues. Germline CDR1 reads DFQATT; CDR2 reads SNEGSKA (reference sequence). V was pared by 6 bases and J by 11 bases, with 14 bases between. Here the CDR3 reads CSAMDKGLQYF. CDR3 sequence (DNA): TGCAGTGCGATGGACAAGGGCCTTCAGTACTTC.

V and J are TRBV18 and TRBJ1-1; 7 nucleotides line up with TRBD1. V lost 6 bases and J lost 11; bases outside the gene matches: 9. The CDR3 runs to 12 residues. Looked up from germline, CDR1 is KGHSH and CDR2 is LQKENI. The CDR3 nucleotides read TGTGCCAGCTCTCTCACAGGGGCGGTTGCTTTCTTT. Residues: CASSLTGAVAFF. Variable domain in full (rest from reference TRBV18 and TRBJ1-1): NAGVMQNPRHLVRRRGQEARLRCSPMKGHSHVYWYRQLPEEGLKFMVYLQKENIIDESGMPKERFSAEFPKEGPSILRIQQVVRGDSAAYFCASSLTGAVAFFGQGTRLTVV.

This chain uses TRBV30 with TRBJ1-3; D is unresolved. The germline CDR1 and CDR2 sequences are GTSNPN and SVGIG (reference sequence). CDR3 length: 14 residues. V gave up 3 bases and J gave up 4 bases, with 13 bases separating them. The CDR3: CAWRLASGGNTIYF. CDR3 sequence (DNA): TGTGCCTGGAGATTAGCATCGGGGGGAAACACCATATATTTT.

The chain is built from TRBV18 and TRBJ2-1, with D maybe TRBD2 (5 bases). V was shortened by 6 bases and J by 7 bases, with 7 bases between the two germline ends. Per the germline V gene, CDR1 is KGHSH and CDR2 is LQKENI. The CDR3 extends over 11 amino acids. The CDR3 nucleotides are TGTGCCAGCTCCGGCGGGAATGAGCAGTTCTTC. Its protein is CASSGGNEQFF.

The CDR3 bases are TGTGCCAGCAGCCCCTGGACTAGCGGGGGGACGCAGTATTTT. This sequence encodes CASSPWTSGGTQYF. The chain joins TRBV3-1 (or the pseudogene TRBV3-2) to TRBJ2-3; the match to TRBD2 covers 14 bases. V lost 4 bases and J lost 9; bases outside the gene matches: 3. Germline loops: CDR1 LGHDT, CDR2 YNNKEL (reference sequence). This CDR3 contains 14 residues.

The rearrangement uses TRBV6-5 and TRBJ2-7; TRBD1 matches at 8 bases. The junction had 7 bases not matched to a gene; V was cut back by 7 bases and J by 2 bases. This CDR3 has 14 residues. The germline V gene encodes CDR1 MNHEY and CDR2 SVGAGI. The CDR3 spells CASKRTGPPYEQYF. The CDR3, as DNA: TGTGCCAGCAAAAGGACAGGGCCTCCCTACGAGCAGTACTTC.

The V gene is TRBV24-1, the J gene TRBJ1-1; 9 nucleotides align to TRBD1. The CDR3 has 14 residues. Germline V CDR1 and CDR2: KGHDR, SFDVKD. J gave up 7 bases and V 3 bases, and 5 bases lay outside the gene matches. The DNA of the CDR3 is TGTGCCACCAGTGATCCGGGACAGGGTGGTGAAGCTTTCTTT. The encoded protein is CATSDPGQGGEAFF.

CDR3 in amino acids: CASDSGPGQGSTGELFF. The CDR3 DNA follows: TGTGCCAGCGACTCCGGTCCGGGACAGGGTTCCACCGGGGAGCTGTTTTTT. This sequence joins TRBV7-9 and TRBJ2-2, with 9 bases matching TRBD1. The CDR3 covers 17 residues. The germline CDR1 and CDR2 sequences are SEHNR and FQNEAQ (reference sequence). The V segment lost 8 bases and the J segment 4 bases; nucleotides outside the gene matches: 14.

The chain uses TRBV10-1 and TRBJ1-6; tentative D call: TRBD1 (6 bases). In germline, CDR1 is WNHNN, CDR2 SYGVQD (reference sequence). V dropped 1 base and J dropped 14 bases, with 12 bases sitting between them. The CDR3 is 13 residues long. This CDR3 reads CASSEYLQGTLHF. The CDR3 coding sequence is TGCGCCAGCAGTGAGTACCTACAGGGAACCCTCCACTTT.

The chain is built from TRBV5-1 and TRBJ1-2, with 8 bases lining up with TRBD1. CDR3 length: 14 amino acids. V shed 8 bases and J 2 bases; nucleotides not matched to a gene: 8. Germline V gives CDR1 SGHRS, CDR2 YFSETQ. The CDR3 DNA reads as TGCGCCAGTCGTGAGACAGGGGCGAACTATGGCTACACCTTC. It translates to CASRETGANYGYTF.

The chain is built from TRBV27 and TRBJ1-5; 9 bases fit TRBD1. Trimming cost V 3 bases and J 5 bases; bases outside gene matches: 2. The CDR3 has 14 amino acids. The V gene's germline CDR1 is MNHEY and CDR2 SMNVEV (reference sequence). Here the CDR3 reads CASSLGQGDQPQHF. CDR3 DNA: TGTGCCAGCAGTTTGGGACAGGGAGATCAGCCCCAGCATTTT.

This clone was counted once. V usage is TRBV18 and J usage is TRBJ1-1, with 7 positions matching TRBD1. Trimming at V came to 4 bases and at J to 2 bases, leaving 4 bases not matched to a gene. The CDR3 has 14 amino acids. CDR1 and CDR2 from the germline V gene are KGHSH and LQKENI. The DNA of the CDR3 is TGTGCCAGCTCACGTACAGGGGTTAACACTGAAGCTTTCTTT. Its protein product is CASSRTGVNTEAFF.

The J gene is TRBJ2-3, the V gene TRBV9, with no clear D. This CDR3 has 14 residues. Germline V gene data show CDR1 as SGDLS and CDR2 as YYNGEE. Trimming left V 0 bases short and J 1 base short, with 6 bases between. CDR3 sequence (DNA): TGTGCCAGCAGCGTAGTTTCCGGCACAGATACGCAGTATTTT. This codes for CASSVVSGTDTQYF.

The DNA of the CDR3 is TGTGCCAGCAGTTACGGTGGGCGAGGGGGTTCTGGGGCCAACGTCCTGACTTTC. Its translation is CASSYGGRGGSGANVLTF. The chain combines TRBV6-2 or TRBV6-3 with TRBJ2-6; maybe TRBD1 (6 bases). Germline-derived CDR1 and CDR2 are MNHEY and SVGEGT. V shed 2 bases and J shed 1 base, with 15 bases lying between them. CDR3 length: 18 amino acids.

The chain carries TRBV12-3 or TRBV12-4 and TRBJ1-6; D not certain. CDR3 size: 13 residues. V was shortened by 5 bases and J by 9 bases, with 11 bases between the two germline ends. CDR3 DNA: TGTGCCAGCAGTGGGAGGGTGGGTTCACCCCTCCACTTT. Amino acids: CASSGRVGSPLHF.

The V call is TRBV20-1, the J call TRBJ2-7; a possible D gene is TRBD2 (5 bases). Germline loops: CDR1 DFQATT, CDR2 SNEGSKA (reference sequence). V was clipped by 3 bases and J by 2 bases, with 11 bases between them. The CDR3 length is 13 residues. In DNA form, the CDR3 reads TGCAGTGCTAGTTGGAGGTACCCCTACGAGCAGTACTTC. Its translation: CSASWRYPYEQYF.

The chain's CDR3 is CASSLAGGFNYGYTF. The CDR3 region has the DNA TGCGCCAGCAGCTTGGCAGGGGGCTTTAACTATGGCTACACCTTC. This rearrangement joins TRBV5-1 to TRBJ1-2, with 8 nucleotides matching TRBD1. After removal of 0 bases from V and 1 base from J, the junction contained 2 bases not matched to a gene. This CDR3 is built from 15 residues. In germline, CDR1 is SGHRS, CDR2 YFSETQ. Full variable domain (outside the CDR3, taken from reference TRBV5-1 and TRBJ1-2): KAGVTQTPRYLIKTRGQQVTLSCSPISGHRSVSWYQQTPGQGLQFLFEYFSETQRNKGNFPGRFSGRQFSNSRSEMNVSTLELGDSALYLCASSLAGGFNYGYTFGSGTRLTVV.

This chain links TRBV12-3 or TRBV12-4 with TRBJ1-1; D uncertain. CDR3 length: 13 amino acids. Trimming pared 6 bases from V and 0 bases from J, leaving 8 bases between. CDR3 amino acids: CASSKILNTEAFF. CDR3 in DNA: TGTGCCAGCAGCAAAATCCTGAACACTGAAGCTTTCTTT.

This chain links TRBV10-3 with TRBJ1-2; 11 bases are a match to TRBD1. The CDR3 consists of 14 residues. V lost 6 bases to trimming and J lost 6 bases; unmatched junction nucleotides: 6. CDR1 ENHRY and CDR2 SYGVKD come from the germline V gene. CDR3 loop: CAIRSDRGLDGYTF. In DNA form, the CDR3 reads TGTGCCATCAGGTCGGACAGGGGGCTTGATGGCTACACCTTC.

This chain connects TRBV28 to TRBJ1-2; 7 bases line up with TRBD1. Germline assignment: CDR1 MDHEN and CDR2 SYDVKM. This CDR3 spans 18 amino acids. The J segment lost 2 bases and the V segment lost 4 bases, leaving 16 bases of the junction unmatched. The CDR3 reads CASSSLNQGGPKNYGYTF. CDR3 sequence (DNA): TGTGCCAGCAGTTCCCTAAATCAGGGGGGCCCCAAGAACTATGGCTACACCTTC.